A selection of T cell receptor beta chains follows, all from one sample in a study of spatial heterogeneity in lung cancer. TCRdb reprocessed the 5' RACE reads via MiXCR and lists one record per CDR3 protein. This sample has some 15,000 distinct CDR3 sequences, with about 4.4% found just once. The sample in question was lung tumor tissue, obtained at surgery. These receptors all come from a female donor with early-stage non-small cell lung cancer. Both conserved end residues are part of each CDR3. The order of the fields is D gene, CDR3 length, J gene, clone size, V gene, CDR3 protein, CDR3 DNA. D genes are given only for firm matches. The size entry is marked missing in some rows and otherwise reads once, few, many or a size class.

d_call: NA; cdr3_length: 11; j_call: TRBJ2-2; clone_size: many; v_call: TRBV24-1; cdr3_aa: CATAAGAELFF; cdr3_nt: TGTGCCACCGCCGCTGGGGCGGAGCTGTTTTTT
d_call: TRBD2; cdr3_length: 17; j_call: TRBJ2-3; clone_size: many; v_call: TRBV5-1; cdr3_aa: CASSRRLSGVSTDTQYF; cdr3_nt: TGCGCCAGCAGCCGACGGCTTAGCGGGGTTAGCACAGATACGCAGTATTTT
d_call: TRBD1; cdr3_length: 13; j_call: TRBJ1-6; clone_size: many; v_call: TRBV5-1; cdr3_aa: CASRGQEDSPLHF; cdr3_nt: TGCGCCAGCAGGGGACAGGAGGATTCACCCCTCCACTTT
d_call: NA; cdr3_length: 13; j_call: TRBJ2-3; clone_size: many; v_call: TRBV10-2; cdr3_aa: CASSANRDRPWYF; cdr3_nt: TGCGCCAGCAGTGCCAACCGGGACCGACCCTGGTATTTT
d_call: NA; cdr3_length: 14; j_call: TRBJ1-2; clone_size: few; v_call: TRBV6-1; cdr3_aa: CASSETGAGYGYTF; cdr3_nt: TGTGCCAGCAGTGAAACGGGGGCTGGGTATGGCTACACCTTC
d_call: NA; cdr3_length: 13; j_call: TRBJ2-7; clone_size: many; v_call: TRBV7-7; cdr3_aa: CASSPGILYEQYF; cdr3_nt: TGTGCCAGCAGCCCTGGGATACTCTACGAGCAGTACTTC
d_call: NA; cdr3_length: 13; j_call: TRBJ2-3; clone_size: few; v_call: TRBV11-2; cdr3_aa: CASSLTGRDTQYF; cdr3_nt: TGTGCCAGCAGCTTAACAGGGAGAGATACGCAGTATTTT
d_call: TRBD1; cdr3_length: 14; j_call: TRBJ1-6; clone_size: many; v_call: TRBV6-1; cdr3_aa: CATLRDRGNSPLHF; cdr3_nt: TGTGCCACCCTCCGGGACAGGGGAAATTCACCCCTCCACTTT
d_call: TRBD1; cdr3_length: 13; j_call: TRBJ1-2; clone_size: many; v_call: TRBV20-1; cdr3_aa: CSASNTGEDGYTF; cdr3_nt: TGCAGTGCTAGTAATACAGGGGAGGATGGCTACACCTTC
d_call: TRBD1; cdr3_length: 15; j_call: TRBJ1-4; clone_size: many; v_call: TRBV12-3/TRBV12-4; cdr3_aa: CASSSPQGYPEKLFF; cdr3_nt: TGTGCCAGCAGTTCCCCACAGGGGTACCCGGAAAAACTGTTTTTT
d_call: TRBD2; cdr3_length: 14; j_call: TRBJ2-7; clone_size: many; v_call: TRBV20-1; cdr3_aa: CSASTSGQYYEQYF; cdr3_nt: TGCAGTGCTTCGACTAGCGGCCAATATTACGAGCAGTACTTC
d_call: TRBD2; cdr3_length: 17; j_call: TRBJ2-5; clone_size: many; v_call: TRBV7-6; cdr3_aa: CASSLEPAGEYSETQYF; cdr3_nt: TGTGCCAGCAGCTTGGAACCGGCGGGGGAATACTCAGAGACCCAGTACTTC
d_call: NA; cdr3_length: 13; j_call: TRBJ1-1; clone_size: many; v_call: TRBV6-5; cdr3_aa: CASRLQGSTEAFF; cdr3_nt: TGTGCCAGCAGACTCCAGGGCTCCACTGAAGCTTTCTTT
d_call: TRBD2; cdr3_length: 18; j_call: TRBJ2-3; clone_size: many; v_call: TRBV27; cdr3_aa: CASSRRRLAGGLTDTQYF; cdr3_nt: TGTGCCAGCAGCCGCCGCCGACTAGCGGGGGGCCTTACAGATACGCAGTATTTT
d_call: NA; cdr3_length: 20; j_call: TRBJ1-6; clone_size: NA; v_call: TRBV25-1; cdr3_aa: CASSEYWGEQFYFFNSPLHF; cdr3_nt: TGTGCCAGCAGTGAATATTGGGGTGAACAGTTCTATTTTTTCAATTCACCCCTCCACTTT
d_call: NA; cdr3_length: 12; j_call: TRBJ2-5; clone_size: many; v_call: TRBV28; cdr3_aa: CASSLPDQTQYF; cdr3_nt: TGTGCCAGCAGTTTACCCGATCAGACCCAGTACTTC
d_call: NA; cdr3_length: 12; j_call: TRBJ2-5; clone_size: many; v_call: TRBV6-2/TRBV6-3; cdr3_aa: CAISYAWETQYF; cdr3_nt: TGTGCCATCAGTTACGCCTGGGAGACCCAGTACTTC
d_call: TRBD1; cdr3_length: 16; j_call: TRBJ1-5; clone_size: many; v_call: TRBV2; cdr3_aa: CASRTGGKRAGQPQHF; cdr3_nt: TGTGCCAGCAGGACAGGGGGGAAGAGAGCAGGTCAGCCCCAGCATTTT
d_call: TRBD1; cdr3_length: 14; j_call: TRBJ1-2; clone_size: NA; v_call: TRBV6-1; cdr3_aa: CASSKGGGGYGYTF; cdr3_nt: TGTGCCAGCAGTAAAGGGGGCGGTGGCTATGGCTACACCTTC
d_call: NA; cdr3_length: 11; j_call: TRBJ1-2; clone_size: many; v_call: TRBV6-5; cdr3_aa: CASSRGYGYTF; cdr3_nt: TGTGCCAGCAGTAGGGGGTATGGCTACACCTTC
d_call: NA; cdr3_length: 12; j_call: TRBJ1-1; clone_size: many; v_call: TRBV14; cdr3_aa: CASSQAFTEAFF; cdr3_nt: TGTGCCAGCAGCCAAGCTTTCACTGAAGCTTTCTTT
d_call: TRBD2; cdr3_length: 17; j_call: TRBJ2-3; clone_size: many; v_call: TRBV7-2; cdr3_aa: CASSLAGASGGEDTQYF; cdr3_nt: TGTGCCAGCAGCTTAGCAGGGGCTAGCGGGGGAGAAGATACGCAGTATTTT
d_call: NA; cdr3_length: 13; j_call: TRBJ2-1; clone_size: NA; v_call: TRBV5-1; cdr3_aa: CASSGYNDNEQFF; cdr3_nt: TGCGCCAGCAGCGGATACAACGACAATGAGCAGTTCTTC
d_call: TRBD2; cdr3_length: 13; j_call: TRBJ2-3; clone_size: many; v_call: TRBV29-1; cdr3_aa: CSVGAGGSDTQYF; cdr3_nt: TGCAGCGTTGGCGCGGGGGGGTCAGATACGCAGTATTTT
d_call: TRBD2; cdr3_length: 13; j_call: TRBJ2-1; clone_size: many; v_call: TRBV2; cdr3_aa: CASLLAGANEQFF; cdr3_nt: TGTGCCAGCTTGCTAGCGGGGGCCAATGAGCAGTTCTTC
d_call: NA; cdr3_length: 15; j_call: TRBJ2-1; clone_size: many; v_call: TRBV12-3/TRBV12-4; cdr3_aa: CASSRNRGGRYEQFF; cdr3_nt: TGTGCCAGCAGTCGTAATAGGGGAGGACGCTATGAGCAGTTCTTC
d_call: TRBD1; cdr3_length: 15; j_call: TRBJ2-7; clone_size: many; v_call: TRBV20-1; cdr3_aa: CSASPEDRGPYEQYF; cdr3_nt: TGCAGTGCTAGTCCCGAGGACAGGGGCCCCTACGAGCAGTACTTC
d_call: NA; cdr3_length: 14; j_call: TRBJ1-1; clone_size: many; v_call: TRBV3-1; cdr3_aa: CASSQWTATAEAFF; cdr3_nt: TGTGCCAGCAGCCAATGGACAGCTACGGCTGAAGCTTTCTTT
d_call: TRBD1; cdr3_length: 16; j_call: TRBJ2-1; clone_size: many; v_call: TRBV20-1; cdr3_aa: CSARGPGQGKVNEQFF; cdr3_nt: TGCAGTGCTAGAGGTCCGGGACAGGGAAAGGTAAATGAGCAGTTCTTC
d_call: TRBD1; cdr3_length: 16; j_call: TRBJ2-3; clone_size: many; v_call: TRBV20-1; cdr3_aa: CSAPRRDRARTDTQYF; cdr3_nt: TGCAGTGCCCCCCGCCGGGACAGGGCAAGAACAGATACGCAGTATTTT
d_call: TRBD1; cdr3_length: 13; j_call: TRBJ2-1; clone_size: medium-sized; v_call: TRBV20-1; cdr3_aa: CSAPGDRDNEQFF; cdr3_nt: TGCAGTGCCCCCGGGGACAGGGACAATGAGCAGTTCTTC
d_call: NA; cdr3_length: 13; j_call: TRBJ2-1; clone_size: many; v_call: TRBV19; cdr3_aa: CASSIDLGNEQFF; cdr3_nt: TGTGCCAGTAGTATAGATCTGGGCAATGAGCAGTTCTTC
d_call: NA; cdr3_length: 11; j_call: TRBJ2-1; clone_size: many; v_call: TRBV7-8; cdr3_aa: CASSLSYEQFF; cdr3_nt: TGTGCCAGCAGCTTAAGCTATGAGCAGTTCTTC
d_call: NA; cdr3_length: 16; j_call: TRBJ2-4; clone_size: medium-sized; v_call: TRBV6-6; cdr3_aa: CASSYLISLGKNIQYF; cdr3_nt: TGTGCCAGCAGTTACCTGATATCGCTCGGCAAAAACATTCAGTACTTC
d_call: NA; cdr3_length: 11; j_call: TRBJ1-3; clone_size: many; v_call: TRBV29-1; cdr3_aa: CSVGEENTIYF; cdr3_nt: TGCAGCGTTGGCGAGGAAAACACCATATATTTT
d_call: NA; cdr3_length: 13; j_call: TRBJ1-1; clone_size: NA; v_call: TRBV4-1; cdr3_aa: CASSPPLGTEAFF; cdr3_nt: TGCGCCAGCAGCCCGCCTCTTGGAACTGAAGCTTTCTTT
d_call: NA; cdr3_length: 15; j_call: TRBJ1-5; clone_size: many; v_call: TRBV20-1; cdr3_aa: CSASLGAGTVQPQHF; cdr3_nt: TGCAGTGCTAGTCTAGGGGCAGGGACGGTTCAGCCCCAGCATTTT
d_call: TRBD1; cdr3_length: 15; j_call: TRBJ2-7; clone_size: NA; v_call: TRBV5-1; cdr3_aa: CASSLAPGQGRMQYF; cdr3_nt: TGCGCCAGCAGCTTGGCCCCGGGACAGGGTCGGATGCAGTACTTC
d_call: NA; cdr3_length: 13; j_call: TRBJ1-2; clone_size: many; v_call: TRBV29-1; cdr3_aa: CSVVVQGRYGYTF; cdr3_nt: TGCAGCGTTGTTGTACAGGGAAGGTATGGCTACACCTTC
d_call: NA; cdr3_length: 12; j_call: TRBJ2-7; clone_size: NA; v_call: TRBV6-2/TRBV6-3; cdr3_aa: CASSRSSYEQYF; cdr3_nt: TGTGCCAGCAGTCGTAGCTCCTACGAGCAGTACTTC
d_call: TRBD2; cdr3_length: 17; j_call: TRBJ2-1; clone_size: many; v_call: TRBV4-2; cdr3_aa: CASSRGLAGARYNEQFF; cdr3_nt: TGTGCCAGCAGCCGTGGACTAGCGGGGGCGCGCTACAATGAGCAGTTCTTC
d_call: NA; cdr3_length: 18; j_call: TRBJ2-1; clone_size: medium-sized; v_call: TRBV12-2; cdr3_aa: CASLTPGLESFHYNEQFF; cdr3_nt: TGTGCAAGTCTTACCCCGGGACTAGAAAGTTTCCACTACAATGAGCAGTTCTTC
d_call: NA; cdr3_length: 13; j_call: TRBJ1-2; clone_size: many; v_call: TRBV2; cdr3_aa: CASSGDGLYGYTF; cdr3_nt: TGTGCCAGCAGCGGGGACGGACTCTATGGCTACACCTTC
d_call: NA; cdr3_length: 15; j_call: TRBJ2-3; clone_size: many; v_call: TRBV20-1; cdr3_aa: CSVSSSRTSTDTQYF; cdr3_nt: TGCAGTGTCAGTAGCTCAAGAACTAGCACAGATACGCAGTATTTT
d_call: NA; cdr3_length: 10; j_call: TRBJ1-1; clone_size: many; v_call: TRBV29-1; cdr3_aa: CSVLNTEAFF; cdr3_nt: TGCAGCGTTCTGAACACTGAAGCTTTCTTT
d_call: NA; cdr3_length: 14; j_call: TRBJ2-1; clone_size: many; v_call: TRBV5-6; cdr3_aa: CASSLWTGRDEQFF; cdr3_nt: TGTGCCAGCAGCCTTTGGACAGGGAGGGATGAGCAGTTCTTC
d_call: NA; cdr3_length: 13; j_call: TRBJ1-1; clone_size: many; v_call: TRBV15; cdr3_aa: CATSGMRNSEAFF; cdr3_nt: TGTGCCACCAGCGGAATGAGGAATTCCGAAGCTTTCTTT
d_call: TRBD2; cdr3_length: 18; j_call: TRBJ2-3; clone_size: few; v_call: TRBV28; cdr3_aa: CASSLGLLAGPSTDTQYF; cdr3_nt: TGTGCCAGCAGTTTGGGACTACTAGCGGGCCCTAGCACAGATACGCAGTATTTT
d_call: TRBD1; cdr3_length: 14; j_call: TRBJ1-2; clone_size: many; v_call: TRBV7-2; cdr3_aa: CASSRQGLPYGYTF; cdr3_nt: TGTGCCAGCAGCAGACAGGGACTTCCATATGGCTACACCTTC
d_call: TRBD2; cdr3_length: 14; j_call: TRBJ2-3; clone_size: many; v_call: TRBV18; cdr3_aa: CASSPSGNPDTQYF; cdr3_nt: TGTGCCAGCTCACCGAGCGGGAATCCAGATACGCAGTATTTT
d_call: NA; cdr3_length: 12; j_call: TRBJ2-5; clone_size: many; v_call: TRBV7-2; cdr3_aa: CASSSTSETQYF; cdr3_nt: TGTGCCAGCAGTTCCACCTCAGAGACCCAGTACTTC
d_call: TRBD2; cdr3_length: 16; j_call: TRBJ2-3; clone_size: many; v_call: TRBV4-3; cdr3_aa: CASSQGLAGATDTQYF; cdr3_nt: TGCGCCAGCAGCCAAGGACTAGCGGGGGCCACAGATACGCAGTATTTT
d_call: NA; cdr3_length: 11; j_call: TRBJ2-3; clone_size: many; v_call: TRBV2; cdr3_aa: CASREEDTQYF; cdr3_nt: TGTGCCAGCAGGGAGGAAGATACGCAGTATTTT
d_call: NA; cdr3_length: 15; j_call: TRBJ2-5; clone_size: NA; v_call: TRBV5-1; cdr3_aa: CASSQRQSPEGTQYF; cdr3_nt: TGCGCCAGCAGCCAGAGACAGAGCCCTGAGGGGACCCAGTACTTC
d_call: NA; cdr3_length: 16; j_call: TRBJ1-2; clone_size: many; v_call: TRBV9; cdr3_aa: CASSVDTDIPPGGYTF; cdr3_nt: TGTGCCAGCAGCGTAGATACAGATATTCCACCGGGTGGCTACACCTTC
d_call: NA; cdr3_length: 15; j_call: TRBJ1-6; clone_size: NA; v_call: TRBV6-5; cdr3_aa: CASRPPGIRGSPLHF; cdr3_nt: TGTGCCAGCAGGCCCCCCGGGATCCGGGGTTCACCCCTCCACTTT
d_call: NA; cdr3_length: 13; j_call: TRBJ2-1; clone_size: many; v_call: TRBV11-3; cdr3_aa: CASSPSPGRKQFF; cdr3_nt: TGTGCCAGCAGCCCCTCCCCCGGCCGTAAGCAGTTCTTC
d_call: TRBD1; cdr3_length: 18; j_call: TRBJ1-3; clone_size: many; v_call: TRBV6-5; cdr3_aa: CASSFRTGSSSSGNTIYF; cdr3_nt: TGTGCCAGCAGTTTCCGGACAGGTAGTTCGTCCTCTGGAAACACCATATATTTT
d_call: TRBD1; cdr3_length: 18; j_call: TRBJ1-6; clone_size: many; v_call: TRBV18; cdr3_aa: CASSPSLGGQGGNSPLHF; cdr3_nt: TGTGCCAGCTCACCGTCATTGGGGGGACAGGGAGGAAATTCACCCCTCCACTTT
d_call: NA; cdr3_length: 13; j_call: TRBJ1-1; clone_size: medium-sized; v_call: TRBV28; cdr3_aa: CASSPWAKTEAFF; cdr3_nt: TGTGCCAGCAGTCCCTGGGCGAAGACTGAAGCTTTCTTT